This T cell receptor delta chain derives from a study of gamma-delta T cells after stem cell transplantation. Of note for this clone: One base separates it from a far larger clone, so it is likely a read error.

Germline-derived CDR1 and CDR2 are TSWWSYY and QGS. The CDR3 is made up of 26 amino acids. J gave up 0 bases and V 3 bases, and 35 bases lay outside the gene matches. TCRdb re-processed the RT-PCR reads via CATT. The data contain a few hundred delta-chain clones, about 42% of them singletons. This chain joins TRDV1 and TRDJ1; the match to TRDD3 covers 9 bases. The clonotype comes from a human donor. It is not recorded whose cells these are; they may come from a transplant donor. The sequencing input was gamma-delta T cells. The CDR3 region is CALGDPRRLPYVWSTWGILYTDKLIF. CDR3 sequence (DNA): TGTGCTCTTGGGGACCCCCGCCGGCTTCCCTACGTTTGGAGTACCTGGGGGATTCTGTACACCGATAAACTCATCTTT.